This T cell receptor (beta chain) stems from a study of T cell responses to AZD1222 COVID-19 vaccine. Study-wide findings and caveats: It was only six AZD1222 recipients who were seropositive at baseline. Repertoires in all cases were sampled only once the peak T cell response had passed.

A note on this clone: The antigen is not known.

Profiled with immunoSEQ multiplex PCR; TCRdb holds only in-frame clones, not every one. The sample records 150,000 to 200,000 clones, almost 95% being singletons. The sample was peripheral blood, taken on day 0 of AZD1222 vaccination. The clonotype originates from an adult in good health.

The CDR3 nucleotides read TGTGCCAGCAGGTATGGGGAGAACACTGAAGCTTTCTTT. It yields the protein CASRYGENTEAFF. The V gene is TRBV27, the J gene TRBJ1-1; no clear D gene. CDR1 MNHEY and CDR2 SMNVEV come from the germline V gene (reference sequence). The CDR3 is made up of 13 amino acids. V was cut by 6 bases and J by 1 base, with 9 bases left in between.